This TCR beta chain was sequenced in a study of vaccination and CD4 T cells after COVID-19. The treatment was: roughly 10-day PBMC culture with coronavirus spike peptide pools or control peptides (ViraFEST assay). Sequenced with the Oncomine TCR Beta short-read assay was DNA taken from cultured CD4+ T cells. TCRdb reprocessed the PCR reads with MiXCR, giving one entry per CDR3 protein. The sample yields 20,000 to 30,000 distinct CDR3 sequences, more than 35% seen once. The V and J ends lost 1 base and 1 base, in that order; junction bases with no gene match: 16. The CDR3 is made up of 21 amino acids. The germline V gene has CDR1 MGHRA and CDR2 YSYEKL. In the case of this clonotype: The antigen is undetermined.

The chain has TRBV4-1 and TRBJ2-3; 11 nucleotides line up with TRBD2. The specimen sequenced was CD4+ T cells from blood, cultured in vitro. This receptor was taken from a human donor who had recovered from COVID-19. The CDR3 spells CASSQVLKVAGGPPGTDTQYF. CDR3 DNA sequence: TGCGCCAGCAGCCAAGTACTAAAAGTAGCGGGGGGGCCCCCGGGCACAGATACGCAGTATTTT.